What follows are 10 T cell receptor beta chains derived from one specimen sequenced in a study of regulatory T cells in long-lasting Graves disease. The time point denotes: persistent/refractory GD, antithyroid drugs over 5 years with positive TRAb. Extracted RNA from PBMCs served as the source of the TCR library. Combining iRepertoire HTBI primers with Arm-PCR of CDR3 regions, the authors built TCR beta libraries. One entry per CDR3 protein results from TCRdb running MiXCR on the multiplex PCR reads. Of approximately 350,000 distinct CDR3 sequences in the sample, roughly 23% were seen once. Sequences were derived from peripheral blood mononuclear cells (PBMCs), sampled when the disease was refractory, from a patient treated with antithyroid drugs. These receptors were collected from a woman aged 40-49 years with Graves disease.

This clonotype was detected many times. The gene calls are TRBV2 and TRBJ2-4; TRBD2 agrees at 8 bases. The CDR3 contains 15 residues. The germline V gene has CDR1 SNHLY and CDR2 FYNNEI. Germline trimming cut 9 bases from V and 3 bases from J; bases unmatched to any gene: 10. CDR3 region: CASGSGSGNKNIQYF. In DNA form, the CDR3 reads TGTGCCAGTGGGAGCGGGAGTGGTAACAAAAACATTCAGTACTTC. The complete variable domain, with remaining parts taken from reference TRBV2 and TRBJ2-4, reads EPEVTQTPSHQVTQMGQEVILRCVPISNHLYFYWYRQILGQKVEFLVSFYNNEISEKSEIFDDQFSVERPDGSNFTLKIRSTKLEDSAMYFCASGSGSGNKNIQYFGAGTRLSVL.

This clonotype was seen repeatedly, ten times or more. Written as DNA, the CDR3 is TGTGCCAGCACCACTTTACAGGGGGCTGGGTCACCCCTCCACTTT. Protein product: CASTTLQGAGSPLHF. This chain connects TRBV28 to TRBJ1-6; TRBD1 matches at 9 bases. CDR1 and CDR2 (germline): MDHEN, SYDVKM. V lost 7 bases to trimming and J lost 10 bases; unmatched junction nucleotides: 11. CDR3 size: 15 residues.

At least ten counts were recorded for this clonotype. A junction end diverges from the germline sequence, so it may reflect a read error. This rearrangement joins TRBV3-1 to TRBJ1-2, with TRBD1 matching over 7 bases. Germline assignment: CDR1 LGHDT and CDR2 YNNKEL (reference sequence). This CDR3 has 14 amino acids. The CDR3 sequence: CASSKEQGIYGYTF. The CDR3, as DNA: TGTGCCAGCAGCAAAGAACAGGGGATCTATGGCTACACCTTC. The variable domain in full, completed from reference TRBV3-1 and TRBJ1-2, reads DTAVSQTPKYLVTQMGNDKSIKCEQNLGHDTMYWYKQDSKKFLKIMFSYNNKELIINETVPNRFSPKSPDKAHLNLHINSLELGDSAVYFCASSKEQGIYGYTFGSGTRLTVV.

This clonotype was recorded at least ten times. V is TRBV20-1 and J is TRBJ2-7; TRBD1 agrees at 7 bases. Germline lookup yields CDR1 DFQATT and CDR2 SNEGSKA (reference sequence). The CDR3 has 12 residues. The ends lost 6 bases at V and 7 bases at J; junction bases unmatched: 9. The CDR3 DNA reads TGCAGTGCGCAGGACAGGTCGGGGGAGCAGTACTTC. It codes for CSAQDRSGEQYF.

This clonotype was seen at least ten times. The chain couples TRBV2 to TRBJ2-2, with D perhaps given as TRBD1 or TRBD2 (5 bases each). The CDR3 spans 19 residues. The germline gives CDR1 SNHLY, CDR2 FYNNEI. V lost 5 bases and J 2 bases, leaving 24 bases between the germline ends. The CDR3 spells CASSPPTGRILSNTGELFF. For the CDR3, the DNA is TGTGCCAGCAGTCCCCCCACGGGACGGATCCTCTCCAACACCGGGGAGCTGTTTTTT.

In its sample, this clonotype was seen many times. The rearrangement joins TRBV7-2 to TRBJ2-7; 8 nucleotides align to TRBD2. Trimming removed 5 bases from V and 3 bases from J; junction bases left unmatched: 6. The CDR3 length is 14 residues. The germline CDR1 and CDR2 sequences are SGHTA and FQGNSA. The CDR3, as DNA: TGTGCCAGCAGCCGGACTAGCCGTATCTACGAGCAGTACTTC. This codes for CASSRTSRIYEQYF.

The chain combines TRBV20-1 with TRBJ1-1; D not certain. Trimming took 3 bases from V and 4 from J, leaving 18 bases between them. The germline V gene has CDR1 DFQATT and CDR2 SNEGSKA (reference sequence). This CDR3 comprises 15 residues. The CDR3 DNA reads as TGCAGTGCTAGTGCTGACTCCGGTCGGACCACTGAAGCTTTCTTT. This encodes CSASADSGRTTEAFF.

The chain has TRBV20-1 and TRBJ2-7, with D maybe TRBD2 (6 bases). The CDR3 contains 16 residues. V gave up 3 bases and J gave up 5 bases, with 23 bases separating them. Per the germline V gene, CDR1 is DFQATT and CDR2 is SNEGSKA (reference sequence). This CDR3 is CSASPGSSSGSNEQYF. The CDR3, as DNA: TGCAGTGCTAGCCCCGGGAGTAGCTCTGGGAGCAACGAGCAGTACTTC.

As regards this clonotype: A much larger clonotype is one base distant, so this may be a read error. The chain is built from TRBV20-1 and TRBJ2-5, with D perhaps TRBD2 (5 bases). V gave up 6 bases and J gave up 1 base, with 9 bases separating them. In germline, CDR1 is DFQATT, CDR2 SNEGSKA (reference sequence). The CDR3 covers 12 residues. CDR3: CSAGICQETQYF. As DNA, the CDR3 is TGCAGTGCCGGGATATGCCAAGAGACCCAGTACTTC.

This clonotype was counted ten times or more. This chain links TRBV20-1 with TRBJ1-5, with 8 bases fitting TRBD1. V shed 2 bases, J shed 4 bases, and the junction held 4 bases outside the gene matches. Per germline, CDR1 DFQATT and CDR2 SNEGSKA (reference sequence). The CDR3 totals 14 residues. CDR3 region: CSARLGQGNQPQHF. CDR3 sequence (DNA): TGCAGTGCTAGACTTGGACAGGGTAATCAGCCCCAGCATTTT.